The sequence of this T cell receptor beta chain was determined in a study of CD8 T cells in Susac syndrome. The authors reverse transcribed roughly 0.5 to 1 ug RNA with random hexamers. It was immunoSEQ multiplex PCR that amplified TCR beta CDR3 across 54 Vbeta and 13 Jbeta. TCRdb reprocessed the immunoSEQ multiplex PCR reads via MiXCR and lists one record per CDR3 protein. The sample records 90,000 to 150,000 distinct CDR3 sequences, 94% being singletons. V was pared by 3 bases and J by 0 bases, with 12 bases between. The CDR3 runs to 15 residues. Germline-derived CDR1 and CDR2 are MNHEY and SMNVEV (reference sequence). Sequencing of TCR beta was performed on blood CD8+ T cells and on blood CD4+ T cells. The authors negatively isolated CD8+ and CD4+ T cells and FACS-enriched TEMRA cells.

This chain joins TRBV27 and TRBJ2-7; maybe TRBD2 (5 bases). This receptor was identified in a human donor in good health. Material: CD4+ T cells from PBMCs. The CDR3 loop reads CASSLVGGYSYEQYF. The CDR3 bases are TGTGCCAGCAGTTTGGTGGGCGGGTACTCCTACGAGCAGTACTTC.